The entry below gives a single TCR beta chain sequence along with its context. The authors' processing: For nucleated cells, counts were estimated from reference gene primer amplification. Clones were sequenced by immunoSEQ multiplex PCR, and TCRdb holds only the in-frame ones, with some missing. The DNA was the basis for D and trimming; V, J and clone size are from that table. The table records approximately 250,000 clones, roughly 89% of them present only once. Recovery meant two consecutive negative NP/OP PCR tests, professional clearance, or resolved symptoms. The data derive from a study of blood T cell repertoires in COVID-19. At the level of the study: Samples of COVID-19 (acute and convalescent) were obtained from the United States, Italy and Spain. T cells, B-cell-depleted T cells, or PBMCs provided the cDNA or gDNA that served as material.

This CDR3 is built from 14 residues. Germline CDR1 and CDR2: SGHTA and FQGNSA. The V gene end was trimmed by 5 bases and the J gene end by 6 bases; junction bases not matched to a gene: 9. The genes are TRBV7-2 and TRBJ2-7, with 8 positions matching TRBD1. Material: PBMCs or T cells enriched from blood (not recorded which). The TCR was taken from a woman in her twenties or thirties who had recovered from COVID-19. Here the CDR3 DNA reads TGTGCCAGCAGCCAGGGGGCGAGGTCTTTCGAGCAGTACTTC. Translation gives CASSQGARSFEQYF.